This TCR beta chain was captured in a study of T-cell memory formation after mild COVID-19. Study-wide results and caveats: CD8+ contracting clones occupied EMRA, while CD4+ ones occupied mainly CM and EM.

This clonotype came up a few times. What it binds is not known. 5'RACE primed at constant segments yielded TCR alpha and TCR beta cDNA libraries bearing sample barcodes and UMIs. TCRdb passed the 5' RACE reads through MiXCR, listing each CDR3 protein once. This table holds about 420,000 distinct CDR3 sequences, about 22% found once. The receptor's source is an adult woman who had mild COVID-19 (a few samples of this study predate the infection). Cell type and time point are not known. The source material was PBMCs or a T cell subset sorted from them (not recorded which).

The CDR3 protein is CASKGGQPNTGELFF. In DNA, the CDR3 is TGTGCCAGCAAGGGGGGACAGCCGAACACCGGGGAGCTGTTTTTT. The chain is built from TRBV21-1 and TRBJ2-2; the listed D gene, TRBD1, was not tested against the DNA. TRBV21-1 is deemed a pseudogene. This CDR3 comprises 15 residues.